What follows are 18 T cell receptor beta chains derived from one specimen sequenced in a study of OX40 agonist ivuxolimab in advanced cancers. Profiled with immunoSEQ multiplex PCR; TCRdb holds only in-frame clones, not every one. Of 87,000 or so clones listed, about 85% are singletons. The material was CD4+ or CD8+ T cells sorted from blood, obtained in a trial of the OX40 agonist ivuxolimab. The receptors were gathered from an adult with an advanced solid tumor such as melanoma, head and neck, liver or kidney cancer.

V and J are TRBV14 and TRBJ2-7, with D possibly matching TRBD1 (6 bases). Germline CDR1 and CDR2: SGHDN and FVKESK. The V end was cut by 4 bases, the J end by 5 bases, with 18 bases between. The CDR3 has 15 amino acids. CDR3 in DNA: TGTGCCAGCAGCCCGTCCTACAGGGTCTTGGACGAGCAGTACTTC. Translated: CASSPSYRVLDEQYF.

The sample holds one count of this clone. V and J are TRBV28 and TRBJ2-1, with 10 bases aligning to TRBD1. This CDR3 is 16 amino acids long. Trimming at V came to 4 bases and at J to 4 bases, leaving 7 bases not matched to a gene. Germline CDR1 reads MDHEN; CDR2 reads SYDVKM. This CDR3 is CASSWFWDRGYNEQFF. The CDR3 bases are TGTGCCAGCAGTTGGTTCTGGGACAGGGGTTACAATGAGCAGTTCTTC.

The DNA of the CDR3 is TGTGCCAGCAGCCCAGTCAGGGGTTCCTATGGCTACACCTTC. Residues: CASSPVRGSYGYTF. The genes are TRBV11-2 and TRBJ1-2; D possibly corresponds to TRBD1 (6 bases). CDR1 is SGHAT and CDR2 is FQNNGV in the germline V gene. CDR3 length: 14 residues. Trimming stripped 5 bases from V and 4 bases from J, with 14 bases between.

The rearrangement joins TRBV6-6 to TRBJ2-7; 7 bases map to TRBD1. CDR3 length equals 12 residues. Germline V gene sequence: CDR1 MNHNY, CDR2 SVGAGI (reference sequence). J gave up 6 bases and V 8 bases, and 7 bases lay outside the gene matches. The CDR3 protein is CASQKGATEQYF. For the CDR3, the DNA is TGTGCCAGCCAAAAGGGGGCCACCGAGCAGTACTTC.

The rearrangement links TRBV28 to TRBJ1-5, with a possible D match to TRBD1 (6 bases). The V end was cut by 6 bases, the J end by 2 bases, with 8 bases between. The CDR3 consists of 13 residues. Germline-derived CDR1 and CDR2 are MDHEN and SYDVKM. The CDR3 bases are TGTGCCAGCAGAGGGGGGGGCAATCAGCCCCAGCATTTT. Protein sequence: CASRGGGNQPQHF.

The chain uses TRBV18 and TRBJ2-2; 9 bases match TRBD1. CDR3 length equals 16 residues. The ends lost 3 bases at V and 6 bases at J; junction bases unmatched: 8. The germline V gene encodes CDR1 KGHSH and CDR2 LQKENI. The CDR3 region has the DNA TGTGCCAGCTCACCGGGAGGACAGGGGTTGGCCGGGGAGCTGTTTTTT. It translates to CASSPGGQGLAGELFF.

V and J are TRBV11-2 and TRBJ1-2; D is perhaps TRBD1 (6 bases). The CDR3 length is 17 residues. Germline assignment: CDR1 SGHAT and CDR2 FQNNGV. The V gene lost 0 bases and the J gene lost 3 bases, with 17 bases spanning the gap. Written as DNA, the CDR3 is TGTGCCAGCAGCTTAGATTCCCCTACAGGGAAGGACTATGGCTACACCTTC. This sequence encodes CASSLDSPTGKDYGYTF. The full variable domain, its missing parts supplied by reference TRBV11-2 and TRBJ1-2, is EAGVAQSPRYKIIEKRQSVAFWCNPISGHATLYWYQQILGQGPKLLIQFQNNGVVDDSQLPKDRFSAERLKGVDSTLKIQPAKLEDSAVYLCASSLDSPTGKDYGYTFGSGTRLTVV.

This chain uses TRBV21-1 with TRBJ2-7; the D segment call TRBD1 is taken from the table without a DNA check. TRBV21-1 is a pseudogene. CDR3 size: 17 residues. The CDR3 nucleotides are TGTGCCAGCAACACCGGGACACCCGTTGTCCCTCTCTACGAGCAGTACTTC. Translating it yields CASNTGTPVVPLYEQYF.

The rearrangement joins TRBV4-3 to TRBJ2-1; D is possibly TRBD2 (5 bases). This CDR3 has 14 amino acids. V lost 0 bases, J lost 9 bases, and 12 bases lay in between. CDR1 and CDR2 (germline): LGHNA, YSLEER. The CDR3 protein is CASSQDLRRGEQFF. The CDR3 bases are TGCGCCAGCAGCCAAGATCTCCGCCGGGGTGAGCAGTTCTTC.

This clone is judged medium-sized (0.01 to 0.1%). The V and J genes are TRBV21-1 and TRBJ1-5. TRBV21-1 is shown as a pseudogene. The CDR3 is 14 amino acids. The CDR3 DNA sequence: TGTGCCAGCAGCCCCTTGGGGGGCCCTCAGCCCCAGCATTTT. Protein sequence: CASSPLGGPQPQHF.

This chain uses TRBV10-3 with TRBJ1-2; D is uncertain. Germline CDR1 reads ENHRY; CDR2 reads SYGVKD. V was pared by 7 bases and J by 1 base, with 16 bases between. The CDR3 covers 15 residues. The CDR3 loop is CAITRFDTLNYGYTF. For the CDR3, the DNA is TGTGCCATCACCCGGTTCGACACCCTTAACTATGGCTACACCTTC.

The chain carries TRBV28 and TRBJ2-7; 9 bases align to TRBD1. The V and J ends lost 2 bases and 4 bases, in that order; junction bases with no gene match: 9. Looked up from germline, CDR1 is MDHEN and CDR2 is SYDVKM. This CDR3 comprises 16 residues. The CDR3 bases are TGTGCCAGCAGTTTAAATCTTGGACAGGGGTTATACGAGCAGTACTTC. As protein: CASSLNLGQGLYEQYF.

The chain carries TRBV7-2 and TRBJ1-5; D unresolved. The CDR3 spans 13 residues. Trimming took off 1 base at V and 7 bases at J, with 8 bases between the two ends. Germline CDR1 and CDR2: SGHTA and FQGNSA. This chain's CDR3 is CASSLGFGQPQHF. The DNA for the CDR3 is TGTGCCAGCAGCTTAGGGTTTGGACAGCCCCAGCATTTT.

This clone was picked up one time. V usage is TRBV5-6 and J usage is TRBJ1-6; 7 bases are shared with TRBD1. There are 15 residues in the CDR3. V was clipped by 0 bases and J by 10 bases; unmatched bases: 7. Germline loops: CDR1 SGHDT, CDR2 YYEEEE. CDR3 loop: CASSLAGGGESPLHF. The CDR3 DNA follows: TGTGCCAGCAGCTTGGCAGGGGGTGGGGAATCACCCCTCCACTTT.

CDR3 coding DNA: TGCGCCAGCAGCCAAGACAGAATGAACACTGAAGCTTTCTTT. This codes for CASSQDRMNTEAFF. The rearrangement links TRBV4-1 to TRBJ1-1, with D hard to call. Germline assignment: CDR1 MGHRA and CDR2 YSYEKL. This CDR3 comprises 14 residues. The germline V and J ends were trimmed by 0 bases and 0 bases, with 5 bases remaining between them.

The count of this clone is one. The CDR3 here is CASLGAPVQETQYF. The CDR3 nucleotides read TGTGCCAGCTTGGGGGCCCCCGTTCAAGAGACCCAGTACTTC. The chain recombines TRBV7-9 with TRBJ2-5, with a weak D call TRBD1 (6 bases). Looked up from germline, CDR1 is SEHNR and CDR2 is FQNEAQ (reference sequence). The CDR3 spans 14 residues. The ends were cut back, 8 bases at V and 2 bases at J, with 15 bases in the middle.

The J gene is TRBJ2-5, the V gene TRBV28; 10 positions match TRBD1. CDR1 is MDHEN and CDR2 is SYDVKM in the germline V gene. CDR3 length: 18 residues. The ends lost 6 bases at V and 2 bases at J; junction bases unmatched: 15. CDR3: CASSPWSGDRGQQETQYF. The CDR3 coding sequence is TGTGCCAGCAGCCCATGGAGTGGGGACAGGGGCCAACAAGAGACCCAGTACTTC.

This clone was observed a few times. DNA for the CDR3: TGTGCCAGCAGTGAAGGGAGGATAGGCTACACCTTC. It encodes CASSEGRIGYTF. The V call is TRBV2, the J call TRBJ1-2; D ambiguous. Germline lookup yields CDR1 SNHLY and CDR2 FYNNEI. The CDR3 contains 12 residues. V lost 1 base and J lost 8, with 8 bases in between.